This T cell receptor (beta chain) appears in the sequencing data of a study of beta chain features in type 1 diabetes. Study outcomes and limitations: cDNA-based sequencing might over-represent cells highly expressing TCR. Shortening that was moderate but significant affected the TCRB CDR3s of Type 1 diabetes patients in all four CD4+ subsets.

The CDR3 consists of 15 residues. V shed 2 bases and J shed 1 base, with 8 bases lying between them. Germline-derived CDR1 and CDR2 are KGHSH and LQKENI. Reverse transcribing all isolated RNA meant expressed TCRB transcripts were sequenced. The table came from immunoSEQ multiplex PCR; TCRdb's copy has only in-frame clones and leaves some out. The table includes 600,000 to 700,000 clones, around 12% detected once. As to this clone: The antigen remains unidentified.

What was sequenced was naive CD4+ T cells from blood. The chain recombines TRBV18 with TRBJ2-2; tentatively, D is TRBD2 (5 bases). This receptor was obtained from a man aged 25 to 40 with type 1 diabetes. The CDR3 DNA reads as TGTGCCAGCTCACCATGGACTGAGAACACCGGGGAGCTGTTTTTT. Protein product: CASSPWTENTGELFF.